This T cell receptor beta chain was identified during a study of cytomegalovirus exposure and HLA in healthy donors. Using immunoSEQ multiplex PCR, the repertoire was profiled, and TCRdb retains in-frame clones only, with some absent. The profile shows tens of thousands of clones, around four fifths of them singletons. Germline V CDR1 and CDR2: MDHEN, SYDVKM. Germline trimming cut 5 bases from V and 4 bases from J; bases unmatched to any gene: 9. This CDR3 has 15 residues. This chain joins TRBV28 and TRBJ2-7; 9 bases are shared with TRBD1. Specimen: PBMCs. The clonotype originates from a man aged 25 to 40 in good health and CMV-seronegative. CDR3 region: CASSPVTGGVYEQYF. The CDR3 DNA sequence: TGTGCCAGCAGTCCAGTAACAGGGGGCGTTTACGAGCAGTACTTC.